One and the same sample provided the 8 T cell receptor beta chains below, sequenced in a study of control samples from healthy donors and cancer patients. This table comes from immunoSEQ multiplex PCR, and its TCRdb copy is limited to in-frame clones, with some not included. Of tens of thousands of clones detected, about 81% appear once; the ten largest clones hold about 35%. Source material: PBMCs. Every receptor here comes from a man aged 65 to 79 with lung cancer.

This chain connects TRBV7-2 to TRBJ2-2; D uncertain. There are 13 residues in the CDR3. CDR1 is SGHTA and CDR2 is FQGNSA in the germline V gene. The V end was cut by 4 bases, the J end by 1 base, with 4 bases between. CDR3 protein: CASSSMNTGELFF. The DNA for the CDR3 is TGTGCCAGCAGCTCAATGAACACCGGGGAGCTGTTTTTT.

This sequence joins TRBV19 and TRBJ1-1; possible D gene TRBD1, 6 bases. Germline V lookup: CDR1 LNHDA, CDR2 SQIVND (reference sequence). With 10 bases removed from V and 7 bases from J, the gap between germline ends came to 28 bases. The CDR3 sequence is 16 residues long. The CDR3 nucleotides are TGTGCCACCCAATGGGGAAATGGGGGGCTGCCTCTTGAAGCTTTCTTT. Protein product: CATQWGNGGLPLEAFF.

The chain has TRBV19 and TRBJ1-6; 8 bases are a match to TRBD1. V trimming: 7 bases; J trimming: 2 bases; junction bases outside the gene matches: 4. Germline CDR1 is LNHDA and CDR2 is SQIVND (reference sequence). The CDR3 totals 15 residues. The CDR3 region is CASNDRGTYNSPLHF. As DNA, the CDR3 is TGTGCCAGTAATGACAGGGGTACCTATAATTCACCCCTCCACTTT.

Points on this clone: Within the sample, other DNA sequences also encode this same CDR3. The genes are TRBV19 and TRBJ2-3; 8 bases are shared with TRBD2. After removal of 6 bases from V and 0 bases from J, the junction contained 5 bases not matched to a gene. The V gene's germline CDR1 is LNHDA and CDR2 SQIVND (reference sequence). The CDR3 has 15 residues. CDR3 in amino acids: CASSLLAASTDTQYF. CDR3 sequence (DNA): TGTGCCAGTAGCTTACTAGCGGCTAGCACAGATACGCAGTATTTT.

The J gene is TRBJ1-2, the V gene TRBV19; a possible D gene is TRBD1 (6 bases). Germline lookup yields CDR1 LNHDA and CDR2 SQIVND (reference sequence). The CDR3 is 14 residues long. Trimming shortened V by 8 bases and J by 7 bases, and 20 bases separated the two germline ends. In nucleotides, the CDR3 is TGTGCCAGTTTCGATACAGGGTTCGACTGTGGCTACACCTTC. It translates to CASFDTGFDCGYTF.

The CDR3 is CASSFGTFRRNTGELFF. The CDR3 bases are TGTGCCAGCAGTTTCGGGACTTTTCGGAGGAACACCGGGGAGCTGTTTTTT. The chain has TRBV6-2 or TRBV6-3 and TRBJ2-2; D may be TRBD2 (6 bases). V dropped 4 bases and J dropped 1 base, with 16 bases sitting between them. The CDR3 loop spans 17 amino acids. Germline V lookup: CDR1 MNHEY, CDR2 SVGEGT.

The V gene is TRBV10-3, the J gene TRBJ2-7; D gene unclear. The CDR3 is 12 residues long. Germline V gene lookup returns CDR1 ENHRY and CDR2 SYGVKD. Trimming pared 4 bases from V and 2 bases from J, leaving 6 bases between. The CDR3 DNA reads TGTGCCATCAGTGCGGGCACCTACGAGCAGTACTTC. It codes for CAISAGTYEQYF.

This clone was seen just once. V gene TRBV5-4 combines with J gene TRBJ2-1; a weak D match, TRBD1 (5 bases). This CDR3 is built from 13 residues. V was shortened by 2 bases and J by 5 bases, with 8 bases between the two germline ends. Germline values: CDR1 SGHNT, CDR2 YYREEE (reference sequence). CDR3: CASSFRADNEQFF. CDR3 DNA: TGTGCCAGCAGCTTCAGGGCCGACAATGAGCAGTTCTTC.